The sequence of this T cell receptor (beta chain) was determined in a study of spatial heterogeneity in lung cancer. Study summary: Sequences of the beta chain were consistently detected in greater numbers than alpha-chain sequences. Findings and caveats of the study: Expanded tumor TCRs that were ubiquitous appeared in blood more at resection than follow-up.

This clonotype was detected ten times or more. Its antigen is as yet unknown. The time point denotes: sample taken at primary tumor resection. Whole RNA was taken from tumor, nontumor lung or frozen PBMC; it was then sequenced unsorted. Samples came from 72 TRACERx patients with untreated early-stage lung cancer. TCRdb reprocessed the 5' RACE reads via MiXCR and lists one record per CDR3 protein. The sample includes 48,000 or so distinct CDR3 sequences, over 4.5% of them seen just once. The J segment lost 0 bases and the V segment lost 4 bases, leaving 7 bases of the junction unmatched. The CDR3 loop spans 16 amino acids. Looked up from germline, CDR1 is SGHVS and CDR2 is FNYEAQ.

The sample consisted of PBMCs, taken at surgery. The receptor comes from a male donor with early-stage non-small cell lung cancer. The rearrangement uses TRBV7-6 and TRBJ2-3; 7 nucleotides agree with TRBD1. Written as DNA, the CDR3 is TGTGCCAGCAGCTCCGGGACAGTCTCTAGCACAGATACGCAGTATTTT. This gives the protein CASSSGTVSSTDTQYF.